The clone carrying this TCR beta chain was recorded many times. Its matching antigen is unknown. Total RNA was extracted at no less than 6 micrograms per sample. Sample-barcoded 5' priming and a J-beta primer mix drove a second PCR of 7 to 11 cycles. In TCRdb, the 5' RACE reads were re-called with MiXCR into one record per CDR3 protein. The profile shows 1.5 million to 2 million distinct CDR3 sequences, roughly 27% of them singletons. The data originate from a study of blood T cells in healthy people across ages. Study results and caveats: TCR beta diversity correlated strongly with naive T cell percentage. Investigators treated diversity estimates from one million T cells as underestimates.

This receptor was identified in a woman aged 30 to 39 in good health. Sequences were obtained from blood.

CDR3 residues: CASSSGGKETQYF. The DNA of the CDR3 is TGTGCCAGCAGCTCTGGGGGGAAAGAGACCCAGTACTTC. This rearrangement joins TRBV7-2 to TRBJ2-5, with a tentative D call TRBD2 (6 bases). V lost 4 bases and J lost 3, with 9 bases in between. Germline CDR1 is SGHTA and CDR2 is FQGNSA. CDR3 length equals 13 residues.